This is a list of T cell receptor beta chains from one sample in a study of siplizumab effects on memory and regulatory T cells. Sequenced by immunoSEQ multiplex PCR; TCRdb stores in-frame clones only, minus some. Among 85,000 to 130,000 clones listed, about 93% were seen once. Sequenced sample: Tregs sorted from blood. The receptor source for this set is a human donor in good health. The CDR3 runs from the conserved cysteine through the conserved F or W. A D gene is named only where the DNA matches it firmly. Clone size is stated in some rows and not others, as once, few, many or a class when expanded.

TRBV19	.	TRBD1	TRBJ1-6	CASSISGTGPNSPLHF	TGTGCCAGTAGTATATCCGGGACAGGGCCGAATTCACCCCTCCACTTT
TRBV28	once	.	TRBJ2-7	CASSFLQGISYEQYF	TGTGCCAGCAGTTTTTTGCAGGGCATCTCCTACGAGCAGTACTTC
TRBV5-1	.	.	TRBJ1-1	CASSRSGMNTEAFF	TGCGCCAGCAGCCGGTCAGGGATGAACACTGAAGCTTTCTTT
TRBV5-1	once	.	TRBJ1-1	CASSLTLSRGAEAFF	TGCGCCAGCAGCTTGACTCTATCCAGGGGAGCTGAAGCTTTCTTT
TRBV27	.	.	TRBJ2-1	CASKQVFGNEQFF	TGTGCCAGCAAACAGGTTTTTGGAAATGAGCAGTTCTTC
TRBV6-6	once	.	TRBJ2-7	CASRTSSRSSYEQYF	TGTGCCAGCAGAACGTCATCACGCAGTTCCTACGAGCAGTACTTC
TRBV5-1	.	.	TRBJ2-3	CASSRGTDTQYF	TGCGCCAGCAGCCGTGGCACAGATACGCAGTATTTT
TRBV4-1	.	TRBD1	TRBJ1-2	CASSQKGTGGGYTF	TGCGCCAGCAGCCAAAAGGGGACAGGGGGTGGCTACACCTTC
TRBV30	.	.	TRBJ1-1	CAWWGAGEAFF	TGTGCCTGGTGGGGGGCTGGTGAAGCTTTCTTT
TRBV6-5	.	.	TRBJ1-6	CASNRGRGNSPLHF	TGTGCCAGCAATCGGGGACGGGGAAATTCACCCCTCCACTTT
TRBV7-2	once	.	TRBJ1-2	CASSYDSLYGYTF	TGTGCCAGCAGTTACGACAGCCTCTATGGCTACACCTTC
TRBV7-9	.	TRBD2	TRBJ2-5	CASSRVSGLARETQYF	TGTGCCAGCAGCCGCGTCTCCGGACTAGCAAGGGAGACCCAGTACTTC
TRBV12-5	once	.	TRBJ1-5	CASGLQQIGAQPQHF	TGTGCTAGTGGTTTACAGCAAATCGGCGCTCAGCCCCAGCATTTT
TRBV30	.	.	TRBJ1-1	CAWSRTSNTEAFF	TGTGCCTGGAGCCGGACAAGTAACACTGAAGCTTTCTTT
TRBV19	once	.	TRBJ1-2	CASSNAPGRGQTLYGYTF	TGTGCCAGTAGTAACGCCCCAGGTCGGGGTCAGACACTCTATGGCTACACCTTC
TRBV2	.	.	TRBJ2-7	CASEGGITYEQYF	TGTGCCAGTGAGGGGGGGATAACCTACGAGCAGTACTTC
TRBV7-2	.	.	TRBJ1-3	CASSLPPVSGNTIYF	TGTGCCAGCAGCCTACCCCCGGTCTCTGGAAACACCATATATTTT
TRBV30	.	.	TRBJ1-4	CAWSVGTPTRAKLFF	TGTGCCTGGAGCGTAGGAACGCCAACCCGGGCAAAACTGTTTTTT
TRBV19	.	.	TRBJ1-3	CASSIMRNHGNSGNTIYF	TGTGCCAGTAGTATTATGAGGAACCACGGAAACTCTGGAAACACCATATATTTT
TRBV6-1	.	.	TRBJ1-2	CASSEALRTRGYTF	TGTGCCAGCAGTGAAGCTTTGCGGACTCGGGGCTACACCTTC
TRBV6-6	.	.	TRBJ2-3	CASSVLAAASTDTQYF	TGTGCCAGCAGTGTCCTTGCAGCCGCTAGCACAGATACGCAGTATTTT
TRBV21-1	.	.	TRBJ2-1	CASTLDRGYNEQFF	TGTGCCAGCACCCTGGATAGGGGCTACAATGAGCAGTTCTTC
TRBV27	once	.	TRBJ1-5	CASSARGLYSNQPQHF	TGTGCCAGCAGTGCGAGAGGCCTCTATAGCAATCAGCCCCAGCATTTT
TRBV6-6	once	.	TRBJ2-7	CATTRQGKTYEQYF	TGTGCCACCACCCGGCAGGGTAAAACCTACGAGCAGTACTTC
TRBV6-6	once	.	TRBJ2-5	CASYTGSWETQYF	TGTGCCAGCTATACAGGGTCATGGGAGACCCAGTACTTC
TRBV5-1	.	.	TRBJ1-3	CASSLEQGLGGNTIYF	TGCGCCAGCAGCTTGGAGCAGGGGTTAGGTGGAAACACCATATATTTT
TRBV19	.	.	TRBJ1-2	CASSPGANYGYTF	TGTGCCAGTAGTCCCGGAGCTAACTATGGCTACACCTTC
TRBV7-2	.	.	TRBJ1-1	CASSLVGLVAEAFF	TGTGCCAGCAGCTTAGTGGGCCTAGTGGCTGAAGCTTTCTTT
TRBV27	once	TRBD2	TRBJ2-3	CASSSWTSGNTDTQYF	TGTGCCAGCAGTTCCTGGACTAGCGGGAACACAGATACGCAGTATTTT
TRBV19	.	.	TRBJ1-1	CASSIHIPGPSGGAFF	TGTGCCAGTAGTATCCACATACCGGGGCCGTCCGGTGGAGCTTTCTTT
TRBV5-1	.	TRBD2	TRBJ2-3	CASSSLGSGGTDTQYF	TGCGCCAGCAGCTCCCTCGGTAGCGGGGGAACAGATACGCAGTATTTT
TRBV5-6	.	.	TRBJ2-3	CASSRRGTEYF	TGTGCCAGCAGCCGGAGGGGGACGGAGTATTTT
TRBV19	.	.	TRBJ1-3	CASSLDRPSGNTIYF	TGTGCCAGTAGTCTTGACAGGCCCAGCGGAAACACCATATATTTT
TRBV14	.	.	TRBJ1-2	CASSQVGYRARRDGYTF	TGTGCCAGCAGCCAAGTTGGATACCGGGCTAGGCGGGATGGCTACACCTTC
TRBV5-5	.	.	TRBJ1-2	CASSLSGQNYGYTF	TGTGCCAGCAGCTTGAGTGGTCAGAACTATGGCTACACCTTC
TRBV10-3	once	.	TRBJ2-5	CATGLSRGTQYF	TGTGCCACGGGACTCTCAAGAGGGACCCAGTACTTC
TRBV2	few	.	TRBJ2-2	CASMFVEITGELFF	TGTGCCAGCATGTTCGTGGAAATCACCGGGGAGCTGTTTTTT
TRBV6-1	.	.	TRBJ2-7	CASGDSYEQYF	TGTGCCAGCGGAGATTCCTACGAGCAGTACTTC
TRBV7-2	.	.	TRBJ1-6	CASSLRRSSYNSPLHF	TGTGCCAGCAGCCTCCGCAGGAGCTCCTATAATTCACCCCTCCACTTT
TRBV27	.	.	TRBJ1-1	CASTSVQGTEAFF	TGTGCCAGCACGTCAGTCCAGGGGACTGAAGCTTTCTTT
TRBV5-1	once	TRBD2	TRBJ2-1	CASRLAGPYNEQFF	TGCGCCAGCAGATTAGCGGGACCTTACAATGAGCAGTTCTTC
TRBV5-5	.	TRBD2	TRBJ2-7	CASSWTSGRAAMTLEQYF	TGTGCCAGCAGCTGGACTAGCGGGAGGGCCGCTATGACGCTCGAGCAGTACTTC
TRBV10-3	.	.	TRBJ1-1	CAITRGGMNTEAFF	TGTGCCATCACCCGAGGTGGGATGAACACTGAAGCTTTCTTT
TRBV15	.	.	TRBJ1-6	CATSRDLRVNSPLHF	TGTGCCACCAGCAGAGATCTTAGGGTTAATTCACCCCTCCACTTT
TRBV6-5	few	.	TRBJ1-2	CASRTTGLLGYTF	TGTGCCAGCAGGACAACAGGACTCTTAGGCTACACCTTC
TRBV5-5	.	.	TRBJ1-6	CASSSTANSPLHF	TGTGCCAGCAGCTCAACAGCCAATTCACCCCTCCACTTT
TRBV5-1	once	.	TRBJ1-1	CASSKTGVNTEAFF	TGCGCCAGCAGCAAGACAGGAGTGAACACTGAAGCTTTCTTT
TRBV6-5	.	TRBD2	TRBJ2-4	CASSYSPSGSDIQYF	TGTGCCAGCAGTTACTCTCCTAGCGGGAGTGACATTCAGTACTTC
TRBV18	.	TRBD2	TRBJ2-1	CASSPPGLAGEYEQFF	TGTGCCAGCTCACCTCCGGGACTAGCGGGAGAGTATGAGCAGTTCTTC
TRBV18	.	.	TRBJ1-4	CASSPRQVVEKLFF	TGTGCCAGCTCACCGAGACAGGTGGTGGAAAAACTGTTTTTT
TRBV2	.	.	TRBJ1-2	CASSERGATGYGYTF	TGTGCCAGCAGTGAGAGAGGGGCGACGGGGTATGGCTACACCTTC
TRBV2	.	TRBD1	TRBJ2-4	CASSIATGFSDIQYF	TGTGCCAGCAGCATCGCGACAGGGTTTTCTGACATTCAGTACTTC
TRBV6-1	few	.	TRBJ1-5	CASMSWREGNQPQHF	TGTGCCAGCATGTCGTGGAGGGAAGGCAATCAGCCCCAGCATTTT
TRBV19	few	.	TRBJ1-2	CASSIQKGGYTF	TGTGCCAGTAGTATACAGAAAGGTGGCTACACCTTC
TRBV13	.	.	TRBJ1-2	CASSLRRLRDWSGYTF	TGTGCCAGCAGCTTAAGAAGACTGAGGGATTGGAGTGGCTACACCTTC
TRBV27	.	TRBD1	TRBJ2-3	CASSFGQGRDFTQYF	TGTGCCAGCAGCTTCGGACAGGGGCGAGATTTTACGCAGTATTTT
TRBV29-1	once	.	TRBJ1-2	CSVDGQGRRQRGDGYTF	TGCAGCGTTGACGGGCAGGGCAGGAGGCAAAGGGGAGATGGCTACACCTTC